This TCR beta chain emerged from a study of blood T cell repertoires in COVID-19. Sequencing was performed with immunoSEQ multiplex PCR; in TCRdb, only in-frame clones are kept and a portion is missing. The table records under 450,000 clones, about 89% of them present only once. V lost 8 bases and J 3 bases, leaving 14 bases between the germline ends. Germline lookup yields CDR1 LNHDA and CDR2 SQIVND (reference sequence). This CDR3 contains 14 residues. The study drew participants aged about 18 to 95 years from fewer than 30 US areas. This chain joins TRBV19 and TRBJ1-5; weak D call: TRBD1 (6 bases). Sequencing was carried out using PBMCs or T cells enriched from blood (not recorded which). The sequence came from a man younger than 45 who had recovered from COVID-19. The DNA for the CDR3 is TGTGCCAGTCTACACACAGGGATCAATCAGCCCCAGCATTTT. This encodes CASLHTGINQPQHF.